Below, 8 T cell receptor beta chains from the same sample are listed, as sequenced in a study of blood T cell repertoires in COVID-19. TCRdb's table, derived via immunoSEQ multiplex PCR, lists solely in-frame clones and lacks some. The sample carries about 260,000 clones, about 85% recorded once. Sequencing input: peripheral blood. These receptors were taken from a human donor in a cohort sampled during active COVID-19.

CDR3 region: CSARRTDTQYF. The CDR3 DNA reads TGCAGCGCTCGTCGTACAGATACGCAGTATTTT. The chain recombines TRBV29-1 with TRBJ2-3; D is ambiguous. This CDR3 has 11 residues. Trimming pared 7 bases from V and 3 bases from J, leaving 8 bases between. In germline, CDR1 is SQVTM, CDR2 ANQGSEA.

The genes are TRBV18 and TRBJ1-3; D unresolved. Germline loops: CDR1 KGHSH, CDR2 LQKENI. With 0 bases removed from V and 0 bases from J, the gap between germline ends came to 9 bases. The CDR3 has 16 residues. The CDR3 nucleotides read TGTGCCAGCTCACCACCGAGCCTTCCCTCTGGAAACACCATATATTTT. It specifies CASSPPSLPSGNTIYF.

The V call is TRBV2, the J call TRBJ2-3, with D possibly matching TRBD1 (5 bases). The CDR3 is made up of 15 amino acids. V was shortened by 10 bases and J by 2 bases, with 19 bases between the two germline ends. CDR1 and CDR2 (germline): SNHLY, FYNNEI. The CDR3 DNA reads as TGTGCCACCTGTCTGGGGCCTGGTCTCACAGATACGCAGTATTTT. This encodes CATCLGPGLTDTQYF.

J is TRBJ1-1 and V is TRBV27; D is possibly TRBD1 (6 bases). The CDR3 has 14 amino acids. The germline V gene has CDR1 MNHEY and CDR2 SMNVEV (reference sequence). V dropped 4 bases and J dropped 2 bases, with 11 bases sitting between them. As DNA, the CDR3 is TGTGCCAGCAGTTCCGGGACACTTAACACTGAAGCTTTCTTT. Its translation: CASSSGTLNTEAFF.

This clone was recorded once. The chain recombines TRBV19 with TRBJ1-3; 9 nucleotides line up with TRBD1. After removal of 10 bases from V and 5 bases from J, the junction contained 9 bases not matched to a gene. The CDR3 has 14 amino acids. In germline, CDR1 is LNHDA, CDR2 SQIVND (reference sequence). CDR3 loop: CATTKGTGRNTIYF. In DNA, the CDR3 is TGTGCCACGACCAAAGGGACAGGGAGAAACACCATATATTTT.

This clone was counted a single time. The CDR3, as DNA: TGTGCCAGCAGTACTTCTCACTCTGGGGCCAACGTCCTGACTTTC. It is translated as CASSTSHSGANVLTF. This chain uses TRBV27 with TRBJ2-6; D uncertain. Deletions cut 5 bases from V and 0 bases from J, with 8 bases between. Germline V gene sequence: CDR1 MNHEY, CDR2 SMNVEV (reference sequence). The CDR3 is made up of 15 amino acids. The whole variable domain, remainder taken from reference TRBV27 and TRBJ2-6, is EAQVTQNPRYLITVTGKKLTVTCSQNMNHEYMSWYRQDPGLGLRQIYYSMNVEVTDKGDVPEGYKVSRKEKRNFPLILESPSPNQTSLYFCASSTSHSGANVLTFGAGSRLTVL.

This clone was found once. This rearrangement joins TRBV28 to TRBJ2-1, with D tentatively TRBD2 (6 bases). With 4 bases removed from V and 5 bases from J, the gap between germline ends came to 27 bases. Looked up from germline, CDR1 is MDHEN and CDR2 is SYDVKM. This CDR3 spans 19 amino acids. The CDR3 region has the DNA TGTGCCAGCAGTTCCCTTCCGGGGACTCGACGTGGGATGGACAATGAGCAGTTCTTC. It specifies CASSSLPGTRRGMDNEQFF. Full variable domain (outside the CDR3, taken from reference TRBV28 and TRBJ2-1): DVKVTQSSRYLVKRTGEKVFLECVQDMDHENMFWYRQDPGLGLRLIYFSYDVKMKEKGDIPEGYSVSREKKERFSLILESASTNQTSMYLCASSSLPGTRRGMDNEQFFGPGTRLTVL.

This clone was detected once. The genes are TRBV7-2 and TRBJ2-1; 11 bases agree with TRBD2. Per the germline V gene, CDR1 is SGHTA and CDR2 is FQGNSA. The CDR3 covers 14 residues. Unmatched junction bases numbered 5, after V lost 4 bases and J lost 9 bases. The CDR3 spells CASSSTSGSFEQFF. The DNA for the CDR3 is TGTGCCAGCAGCTCAACTAGCGGGAGTTTTGAGCAGTTCTTC. The full variable domain, with the rest looked up from reference TRBV7-2 and TRBJ2-1, is GAGVSQSPSNKVTEKGKDVELRCDPISGHTALYWYRQSLGQGLEFLIYFQGNSAPDKSGLPSDRFSAERTGGSVSTLTIQRTQQEDSAVYLCASSSTSGSFEQFFGPGTRLTVL.